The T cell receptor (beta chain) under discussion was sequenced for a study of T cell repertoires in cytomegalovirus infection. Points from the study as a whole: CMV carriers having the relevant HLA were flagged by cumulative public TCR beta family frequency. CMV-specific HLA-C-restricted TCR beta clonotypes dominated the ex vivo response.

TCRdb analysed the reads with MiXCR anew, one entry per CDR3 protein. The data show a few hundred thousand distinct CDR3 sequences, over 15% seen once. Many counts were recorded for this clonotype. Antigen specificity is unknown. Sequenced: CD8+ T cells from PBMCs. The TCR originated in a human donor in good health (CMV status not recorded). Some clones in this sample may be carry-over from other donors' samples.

Written as DNA, the CDR3 is TGCGCCAGCAGCTTGGCCCTTGGGGTGATGACTGAAGCTTTCTTT. Encoded protein: CASSLALGVMTEAFF. The chain has TRBV5-1 and TRBJ1-1; D unclear. V lost 0 bases, J lost 5 bases, and 14 bases lay in between. The germline V gene encodes CDR1 SGHRS and CDR2 YFSETQ. The CDR3 contains 15 residues. The full variable domain, rest sourced from reference TRBV5-1 and TRBJ1-1, is KAGVTQTPRYLIKTRGQQVTLSCSPISGHRSVSWYQQTPGQGLQFLFEYFSETQRNKGNFPGRFSGRQFSNSRSEMNVSTLELGDSALYLCASSLALGVMTEAFFGQGTRLTVV.